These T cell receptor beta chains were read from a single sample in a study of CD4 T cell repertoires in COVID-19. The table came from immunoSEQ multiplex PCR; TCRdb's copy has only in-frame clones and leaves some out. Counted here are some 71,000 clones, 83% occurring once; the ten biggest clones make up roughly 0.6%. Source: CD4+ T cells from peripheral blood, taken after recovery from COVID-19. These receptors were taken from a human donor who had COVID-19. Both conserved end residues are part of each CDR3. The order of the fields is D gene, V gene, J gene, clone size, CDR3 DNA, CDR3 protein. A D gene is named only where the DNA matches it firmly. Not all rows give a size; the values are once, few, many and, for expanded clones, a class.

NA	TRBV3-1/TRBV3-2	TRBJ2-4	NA	TGTGCCAGCAGCCAAGAAACAACCGTAGCCAAAAACATTCAGTACTTC	CASSQETTVAKNIQYF
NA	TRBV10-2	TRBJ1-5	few	TGCGCCAGCAGGGCACAGGGTGGTTCGGATCAGCCCCAGCATTTT	CASRAQGGSDQPQHF
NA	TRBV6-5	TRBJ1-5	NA	TGTGCCAGCAGAAGACAACACGATCAGCCCCAGCATTTT	CASRRQHDQPQHF
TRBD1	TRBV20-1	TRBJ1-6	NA	TGCAGTGCTAGTAACCGGGACAGGGGCCATTCACCCCTCCACTTT	CSASNRDRGHSPLHF
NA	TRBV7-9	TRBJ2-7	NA	TGTGCCAGCAGCTTCAATCGACCGACCTACGAGCAGTACTTC	CASSFNRPTYEQYF
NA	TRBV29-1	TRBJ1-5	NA	TGCAGCGTTGACCAGGGACGGGATCAGCCCCAGCATTTT	CSVDQGRDQPQHF
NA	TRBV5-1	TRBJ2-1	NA	TGCGCCAGCAGCTTGGTGGAGGGGGAGGGCAATGAGCAGTTCTTC	CASSLVEGEGNEQFF
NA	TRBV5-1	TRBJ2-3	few	TGCGCCAGCAAGGTGGGGGGCCCTAGCACAGATACGCAGTATTTT	CASKVGGPSTDTQYF
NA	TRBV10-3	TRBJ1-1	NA	TGTGCCATCAGTGAGTCGGGGGCCTTAAACACTGAAGCTTTCTTT	CAISESGALNTEAFF
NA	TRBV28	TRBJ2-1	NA	TGTGCCAGCAGGGGGACAAACTCCTACAATGAGCAGTTCTTC	CASRGTNSYNEQFF
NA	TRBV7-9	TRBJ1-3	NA	TGTGCCAGCAGCTTAAGGTCGAGCTCTGGAAACACCATATATTTT	CASSLRSSSGNTIYF
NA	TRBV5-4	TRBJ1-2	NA	TGTGCCAGCAGCTGGACCAGGGATCACTATGGCTACACCTTC	CASSWTRDHYGYTF
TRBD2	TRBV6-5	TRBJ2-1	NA	TGTGCCAGCAGGTTGACTAGCGGGGGCTACAATGAGCAGTTCTTC	CASRLTSGGYNEQFF
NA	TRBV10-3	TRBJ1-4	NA	TGTGCCATCAGCATTAAGGGGGATATGGATGAAAAACTGTTTTTT	CAISIKGDMDEKLFF
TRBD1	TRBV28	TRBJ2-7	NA	TGTGCCAGCAGTTTATCCACGCCGGGACAGGGGTTCGAGCAGTACTTC	CASSLSTPGQGFEQYF
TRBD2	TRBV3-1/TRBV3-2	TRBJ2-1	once	TGTGCCAGCAGCCAGGGACTAGCGGGGGGGCAAGAGCAGTTCTTC	CASSQGLAGGQEQFF
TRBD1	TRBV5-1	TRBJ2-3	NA	TGCGCCAGCAAAACCGGGACAGACACAGATACGCAGTATTTT	CASKTGTDTDTQYF
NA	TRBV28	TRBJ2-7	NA	TGTGCCAGCGTCCGTGGGGACTCCTACGAGCAGTACTTC	CASVRGDSYEQYF
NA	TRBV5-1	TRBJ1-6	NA	TGCGCCAGCAGCTCGTCCGGGACATCCAGTTCACCCCTCCACTTT	CASSSSGTSSSPLHF
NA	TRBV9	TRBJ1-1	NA	TGTGCCAGCAGGCAGGGGAGCGTAATGAACACTGAAGCTTTCTTT	CASRQGSVMNTEAFF
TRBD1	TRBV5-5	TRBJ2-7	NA	TGTGCCAGCAGCCCTCGACAGGGCTCCTACGAGCAGTACTTC	CASSPRQGSYEQYF
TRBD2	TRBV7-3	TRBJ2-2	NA	TGTGCCAGCAGAGAGGCTAGCGGGAACACCGGGGAGCTGTTTTTT	CASREASGNTGELFF
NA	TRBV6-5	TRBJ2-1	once	TGTGCCAGCAGCGACTTGAATGAGCAGTTCTTC	CASSDLNEQFF
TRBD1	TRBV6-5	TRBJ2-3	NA	TGTGCCAGCAGTTACTCGACTGCAGGGGGTACGCAGTATTTT	CASSYSTAGGTQYF
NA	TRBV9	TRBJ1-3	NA	TGTGCCAGCAGCGTAGGACCGGAGGGAAACACCATATATTTT	CASSVGPEGNTIYF
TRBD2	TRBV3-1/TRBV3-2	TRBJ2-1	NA	TGTGCCAGCAGCCCGACTGTGGTAGCGGGAGCGTACAATGAGCAGTTCTTC	CASSPTVVAGAYNEQFF
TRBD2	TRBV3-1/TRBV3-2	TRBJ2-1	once	TGTGCCAGCAGCCAATATCTCGGGACTAGCGGGAGTTCCTACAATGAGCAGTTCTTC	CASSQYLGTSGSSYNEQFF
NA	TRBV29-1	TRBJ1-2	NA	TGCAGCGTTGAAGATCTCCCAGGCATCTATGGCTACACCTTC	CSVEDLPGIYGYTF
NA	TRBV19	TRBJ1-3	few	TGTGCCAGTGGAGGCCTGGGAAACACCATATATTTT	CASGGLGNTIYF
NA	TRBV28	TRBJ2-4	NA	TGTGCCAGCAACCCCTTAGGGAGCGGAGCCAAAAACATTCAGTACTTC	CASNPLGSGAKNIQYF
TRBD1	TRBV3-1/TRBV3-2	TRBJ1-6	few	TGTGCCAGCAGCCCCGACAGGGGGCGCGAAGTTAATTCACCCCTCCACTTT	CASSPDRGREVNSPLHF
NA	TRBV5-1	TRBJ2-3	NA	TGCGCCAGCAGCTTGGATGGTGAAGTCCGCACAGATACGCAGTATTTT	CASSLDGEVRTDTQYF
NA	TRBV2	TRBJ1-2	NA	TGTGCCAGCAGTGAAGTCGGGGCAGGGGATTACTATGGCTACACCTTC	CASSEVGAGDYYGYTF
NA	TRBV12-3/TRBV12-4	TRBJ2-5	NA	TGTGCCAGCAGAGCGGGACAGCCTGGGACCCAGTACTTC	CASRAGQPGTQYF
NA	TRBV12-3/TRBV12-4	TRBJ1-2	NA	TGTGCCAGCAGTTTACAAGTCCCAGATGGCTACACCTTC	CASSLQVPDGYTF
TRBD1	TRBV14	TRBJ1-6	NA	TGTGCCAGCAGCCAGAAACAGGGGAAGGACTCACCCCTCCACTTT	CASSQKQGKDSPLHF
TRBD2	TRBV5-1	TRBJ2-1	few	TGCGCCAGCAGCTTGGCGGGGATAGCGGGATACAATGAGCAGTTCTTC	CASSLAGIAGYNEQFF
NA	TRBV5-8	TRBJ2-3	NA	TGTGCCAGCAGCTTAACTAGCACAGATACGCAGTATTTT	CASSLTSTDTQYF
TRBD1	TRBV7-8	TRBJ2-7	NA	TGTGCCAGCAGCCCTCAGGGGGTTTTCGAGCAGTACTTC	CASSPQGVFEQYF
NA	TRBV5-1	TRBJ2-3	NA	TGCGCCAGCAGGAATACTTCTAGCACAGATACGCAGTATTTT	CASRNTSSTDTQYF
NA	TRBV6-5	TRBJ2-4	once	TGTGCCAGCACCCAGGGAGCAAGCGGTAGCATTCAGTACTTC	CASTQGASGSIQYF
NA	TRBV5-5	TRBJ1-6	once	TGTGCCAGCAGCTTGGAGGCGGACTGGAGGAATTCACCCCTCCACTTT	CASSLEADWRNSPLHF
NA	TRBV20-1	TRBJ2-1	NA	TGCAGTGCTAGTACAGCCGTTAAGTACAATGAGCAGTTCTTC	CSASTAVKYNEQFF
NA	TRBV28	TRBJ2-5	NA	TGTGCCAGCAGTTTACCTCACAGGGCTCCGCTACTAGAGACCCAGTACTTC	CASSLPHRAPLLETQYF
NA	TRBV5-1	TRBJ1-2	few	TGCGCCAGCAGCTCTGCGTCGGGCTACACCTTC	CASSSASGYTF
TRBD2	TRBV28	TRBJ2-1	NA	TGTGCCAGCAGGGGTAGCGGGGAATCCTACAATGAGCAGTTCTTC	CASRGSGESYNEQFF
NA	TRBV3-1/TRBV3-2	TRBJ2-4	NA	TGTGCCAGCAGCCAGCAGGGCAAAAACATTCAGTACTTC	CASSQQGKNIQYF
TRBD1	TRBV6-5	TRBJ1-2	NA	TGTGCCAGCAGTTCGGGACAGGGTGGAGGCTACACCTTC	CASSSGQGGGYTF
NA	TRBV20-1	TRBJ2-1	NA	TGCAGTGCTAGAGACATCGGGCAGTTCTTC	CSARDIGQFF
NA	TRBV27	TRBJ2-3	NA	TGTGCCAGCAGTTTAACGGGAGCCCCAGATACGCAGTATTTT	CASSLTGAPDTQYF
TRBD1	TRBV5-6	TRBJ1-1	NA	TGTGCCAGCAGCTTCGCAGGGGGGAACACTGAAGCTTTCTTT	CASSFAGGNTEAFF
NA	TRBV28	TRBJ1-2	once	TGTGCCAGCAGTTTAGCTCTCGGTGGCTACACCTTC	CASSLALGGYTF
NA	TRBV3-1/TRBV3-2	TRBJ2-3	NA	TGTGCCAGCAGCCTCCGGGGGAACACAGATACGCAGTATTTT	CASSLRGNTDTQYF
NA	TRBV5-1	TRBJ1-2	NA	TGCGCCAGCAGCTTTGAGGGCCCTAACTATGGCTACACCTTC	CASSFEGPNYGYTF
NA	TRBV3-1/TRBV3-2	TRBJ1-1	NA	TGTGCCAGCAGCCCTGTTGTGAACACTGAAGCTTTCTTT	CASSPVVNTEAFF
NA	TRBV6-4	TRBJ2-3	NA	TGTGCCAGCAGGGCTTCGGGCACAGATACGCAGTATTTT	CASRASGTDTQYF
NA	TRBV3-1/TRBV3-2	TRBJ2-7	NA	TGTGCCAGCAGCCTCGCCCTGGGGGAGCAGTACTTC	CASSLALGEQYF
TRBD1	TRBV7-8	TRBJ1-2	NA	TGTGCCAGCAGCTTAGGGACAGGGGACAACTATGGCTACACCTTC	CASSLGTGDNYGYTF
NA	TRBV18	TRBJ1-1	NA	TGTGCCAGCTCACCCAAGAAATCTGAAGCTTTCTTT	CASSPKKSEAFF
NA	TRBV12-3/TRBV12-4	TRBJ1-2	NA	TGTGCCAGCAGCCCGACGAGCTATGGCTACACCTTC	CASSPTSYGYTF